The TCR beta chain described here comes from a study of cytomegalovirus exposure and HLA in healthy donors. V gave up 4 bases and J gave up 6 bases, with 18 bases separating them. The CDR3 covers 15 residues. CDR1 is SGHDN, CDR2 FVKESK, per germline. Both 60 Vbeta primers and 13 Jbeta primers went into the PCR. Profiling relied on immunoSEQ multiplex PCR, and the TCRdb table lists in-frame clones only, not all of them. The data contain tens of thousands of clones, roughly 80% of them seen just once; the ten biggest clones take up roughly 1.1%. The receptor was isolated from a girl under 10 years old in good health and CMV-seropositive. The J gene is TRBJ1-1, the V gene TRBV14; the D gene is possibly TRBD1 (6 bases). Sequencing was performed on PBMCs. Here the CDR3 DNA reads TGTGCCAGCAGCCTAACTCAGGGGATGGGTGCTGAAGCTTTCTTT. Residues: CASSLTQGMGAEAFF.